The text below deals with one T cell receptor (beta chain). The antigen remains undetermined. This clone may be a read error of a much larger clone one base away. MiXCR, run by TCRdb on the RACE reads, gives a single entry per CDR3 protein. Of about 350,000 distinct CDR3 sequences listed, under 6.5% are singletons. This specimen belongs to a study of human T cells and chemical hapten exposure. Background on the study: An approximately 2 cm by approximately 2 cm inner upper arm patch received 2% DPC for sensitization.

Whole-study results and caveats: TCRs at high frequency, those above 1 in 1000, did not change with DPC sensitization.

The time point was: patch test 2, 6 weeks after DPC sensitization. Treatment here: therapeutic diphenylcyclopropenone sensitization with weekly scalp DPC. This CDR3 is 14 amino acids long. Trimming removed 4 bases from V and 7 bases from J, with 12 bases in between. Germline V CDR1 and CDR2: SGHRS, YFSETQ. The chain carries TRBV5-1 and TRBJ1-6; D perhaps matches TRBD1 (5 bases). The TCR originated in a woman aged 18 to 35 with alopecia areata. Some clones in this sample may be carry-over from other donors' samples. The sample in question was whole blood, obtained in connection with sensitization to the hapten diphenylcyclopropenone (DPC). CDR3 sequence (DNA): TGCGCCAGCAGCGTAGGGGATAAGAATTCACCCCTCCACTTT. This codes for CASSVGDKNSPLHF.